This T cell receptor (beta chain) comes out of a study of blood T cell repertoires in COVID-19. Clones were read by immunoSEQ multiplex PCR, and TCRdb kept only the in-frame ones, dropping some. The data contain roughly 100,000 clones, approximately 83% of them singletons. Germline values: CDR1 MNHEY, CDR2 SVGAGI. The length of the CDR3 is 15 residues. The V and J ends lost 6 bases and 4 bases, in that order; junction bases with no gene match: 8. Sample: peripheral blood. This chain joins TRBV6-5 and TRBJ1-4, with TRBD1 identical over 7 bases. The source is a woman older than 75 with active or convalescent COVID-19. CDR3 coding DNA: TGTGCCAGCAGGGTGGTCGGGACAGTTAATGAAAAACTGTTTTTT. Translating it yields CASRVVGTVNEKLFF.